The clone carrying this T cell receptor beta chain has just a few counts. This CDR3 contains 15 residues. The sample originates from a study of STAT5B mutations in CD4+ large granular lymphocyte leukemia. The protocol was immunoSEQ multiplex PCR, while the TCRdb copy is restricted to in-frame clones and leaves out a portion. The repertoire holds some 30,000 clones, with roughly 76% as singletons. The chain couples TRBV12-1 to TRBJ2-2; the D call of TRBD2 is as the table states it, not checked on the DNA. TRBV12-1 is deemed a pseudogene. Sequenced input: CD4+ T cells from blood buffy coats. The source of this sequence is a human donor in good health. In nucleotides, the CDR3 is TGTGCCAGCAGCTTTTCGGGGGAGTGGTACGGGGAGCTGTTTTTT. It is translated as CASSFSGEWYGELFF.